A single sample is the source of the 30 T cell receptor beta chains below, sequenced in a study of T-cell reconstitution after alpha-beta-depleted transplantation in children. Construction of the TCRbeta library involved unique molecular identifiers. TCRdb reprocessed the PCR reads via MiXCR and lists one record per CDR3 protein. The repertoire holds some 120,000 distinct CDR3 sequences, about 23% seen once, with 10% in the top ten. Material: PBMCs, mostly from graft donor cells, obtained 180 days after TCRalphabeta/CD19-depleted stem cell transplant. The receptors shown here come from a male patient aged 2 to 10 who had a stem cell transplant for chronic granulomatous disease, so the T cells may come from the graft donor.

This clonotype was found a few times. The chain has TRBV7-6 and TRBJ2-1; D not resolved. The CDR3 has 14 amino acids. Trimming left V 0 bases short and J 6 bases short, with 9 bases between. The germline CDR1 and CDR2 sequences are SGHVS and FNYEAQ. CDR3 DNA sequence: TGTGCCAGCAGCTTAGCGCGCGTGGGCAATGAGCAGTTCTTC. Protein product: CASSLARVGNEQFF.

This clonotype appeared many times. The chain has TRBV12-3 or TRBV12-4 and TRBJ1-5; perhaps TRBD1 as D (5 bases). The CDR3 has 12 amino acids. V was trimmed by 3 bases and J by 7 bases, leaving 7 bases between them. The chain's CDR3 is CASSFGGQPQHF. For the CDR3, the DNA is TGTGCCAGCAGTTTCGGGGGGCAGCCCCAGCATTTT.

This clonotype was seen many times. CDR3 region: CASSLARTQAFF. CDR3 DNA sequence: TGTGCCAGCAGCTTAGCGCGAACCCAAGCTTTCTTT. The chain employs TRBV7-9 and TRBJ1-1; D is uncertain. The germline gives CDR1 SEHNR, CDR2 FQNEAQ (reference sequence). V was shortened by 0 bases and J by 9 bases, with 8 bases between the two germline ends. The CDR3 covers 12 residues.

This clonotype was detected ten times or more. The gene calls are TRBV7-3 and TRBJ2-5, with D possibly being TRBD1 (5 bases). The CDR3 sequence is 14 residues long. Trimming took 1 base from V and 4 from J, leaving 10 bases between them. In germline, CDR1 is SGHTA, CDR2 FQGTGA. CDR3 residues: CASSLRGQRETQYF. CDR3 sequence (DNA): TGTGCCAGCAGCTTAAGGGGCCAGAGAGAGACCCAGTACTTC.

Many counts were recorded for this clonotype. This chain connects TRBV29-1 to TRBJ2-7; 9 bases line up with TRBD1. The length of the CDR3 is 14 residues. The ends lost 0 bases at V and 4 bases at J; junction bases unmatched: 4. Germline assignment: CDR1 SQVTM and CDR2 ANQGSEA. CDR3: CSVEDNRGHYEQYF. The CDR3 DNA follows: TGCAGCGTTGAAGATAACAGGGGGCATTACGAGCAGTACTTC.

DNA for the CDR3: TGCAGTGCTAGGGCTAGCGGGGGTTCCGGGGAGCTGTTTTTT. Amino acids: CSARASGGSGELFF. The V and J genes are TRBV20-1 and TRBJ2-2, with 10 bases matching TRBD2. The CDR3 extends over 14 amino acids. Germline CDR1 reads DFQATT; CDR2 reads SNEGSKA (reference sequence). V lost 3 bases to trimming and J lost 6 bases; unmatched junction nucleotides: 4.

The chain is built from TRBV4-3 and TRBJ2-1; no reliable D call. The CDR3 runs to 18 residues. V dropped 1 base and J dropped 0 bases, with 16 bases sitting between them. The germline gives CDR1 LGHNA, CDR2 YSLEER. The DNA of the CDR3 is TGCGCCAGCAGCCAAGTTCCCGAGGCGGACGGCTCCTACAATGAGCAGTTCTTC. It translates to CASSQVPEADGSYNEQFF.

This clonotype was observed at least ten times. The rearrangement links TRBV20-1 to TRBJ2-2; 12 nucleotides match TRBD2. Germline values: CDR1 DFQATT, CDR2 SNEGSKA (reference sequence). CDR3 length equals 18 residues. Losses at the gene ends were 3 bases for V and 5 bases for J; bases not matched to a gene: 13. The CDR3 region is CSASEDLTSGRQTGELFF. CDR3 DNA: TGCAGTGCTAGTGAAGATCTGACTAGCGGGAGACAAACCGGGGAGCTGTTTTTT.

The gene calls are TRBV15 and TRBJ2-5, with unresolved D. Trimming removed 2 bases at V and 5 bases at J, with 6 bases between. The CDR3 is made up of 12 amino acids. Germline V gene lookup returns CDR1 LNHNV and CDR2 YYDKDF (reference sequence). The DNA for the CDR3 is TGTGCCACCAGCAGACAGAGGGAGACCCAGTACTTC. It encodes CATSRQRETQYF.

This rearrangement joins TRBV5-1 to TRBJ2-2; D tentatively fits TRBD1 or TRBD2 (5 bases each). Between the trimmed V and J ends, which lost 0 bases and 1 base, there was a span of 16 bases. This CDR3 has 18 amino acids. Germline V gene data show CDR1 as SGHRS and CDR2 as YFSETQ. The CDR3 region is CASSLAPTGRKNTGELFF. CDR3 bases: TGCGCCAGCAGCTTGGCCCCTACGGGACGGAAGAACACCGGGGAGCTGTTTTTT.

Ten or more counts support this clonotype. The chain is built from TRBV19 and TRBJ2-3; 10 bases fit TRBD1. With 5 bases clipped from V and 1 base from J, the junction kept 3 bases outside the gene matches. Germline CDR1 LNHDA, CDR2 SQIVND (reference sequence). CDR3 length: 15 residues. This CDR3 reads CASSFGQGGTDTQYF. The CDR3, as DNA: TGTGCCAGTAGTTTCGGACAGGGGGGCACAGATACGCAGTATTTT.

This clonotype has ten or more counts. The chain couples TRBV5-1 to TRBJ2-1; D tentatively reads TRBD1 or TRBD2 (5 bases each). The CDR3 is 15 amino acids. Germline-derived CDR1 and CDR2 are SGHRS and YFSETQ. V was shortened by 2 bases and J by 2 bases, with 11 bases between the two germline ends. The chain's CDR3 is CASSFGRGPYNEQFF. The CDR3 DNA reads TGCGCCAGCAGCTTTGGAAGGGGACCCTACAATGAGCAGTTCTTC.

This clonotype was seen a handful of times. The rearrangement uses TRBV12-3 or TRBV12-4 and TRBJ2-3; 7 bases map to TRBD1. V dropped 6 bases and J dropped 5; count of bases not matched to a gene: 11. The length of the CDR3 is 15 residues. CDR3 sequence reads: CASSNTDRSKDTQYF. CDR3 DNA: TGTGCCAGCAGCAACACGGACAGGTCTAAAGATACGCAGTATTTT.

V is TRBV5-1 and J is TRBJ2-1; D gene ambiguous. Per germline, CDR1 SGHRS and CDR2 YFSETQ. The length of the CDR3 is 13 residues. The germline V and J ends were trimmed by 0 bases and 6 bases, with 7 bases remaining between them. The CDR3 DNA sequence: TGCGCCAGCAGCTTGGAGCCCTTCAATGAGCAGTTCTTC. Translated: CASSLEPFNEQFF.

This clonotype was recorded only once. The genes are TRBV7-9 and TRBJ2-7; unclear D gene. Germline CDR1 is SEHNR and CDR2 is FQNEAQ (reference sequence). V was trimmed by 9 bases and J by 0 bases, leaving 12 bases between them. CDR3 length equals 13 residues. Written as DNA, the CDR3 is TGTGCCAGGGCCCCCGGACGCTCCTACGAGCAGTACTTC. It is translated as CARAPGRSYEQYF.

This clonotype was counted between two and nine times. This chain joins TRBV27 and TRBJ2-7; TRBD2 matches 11 bases. V gave up 5 bases and J gave up 2 bases; unmatched junction bases: 8. Per germline, CDR1 MNHEY and CDR2 SMNVEV (reference sequence). The CDR3 spans 16 residues. The CDR3 DNA reads as TGTGCCAGCAGTCAAAGGGGTAGCGGGAGGGCCTACGAGCAGTACTTC. Translation: CASSQRGSGRAYEQYF.

This clonotype was counted ten times or more. The chain joins TRBV7-6 to TRBJ2-7; 10 bases map to TRBD2. In germline, CDR1 is SGHVS, CDR2 FNYEAQ. The CDR3 is 15 amino acids. The junction had 11 bases not matched to a gene; V was cut back by 4 bases and J by 8 bases. CDR3 sequence (DNA): TGTGCCAGCAGCTCGCCTCTAGCGGGAGCTTCTCAGCAGTACTTC. Protein product: CASSSPLAGASQQYF.

Only a few counts were recorded for this clonotype. The V call is TRBV7-2, the J call TRBJ2-5; D is unresolved. V gave up 5 bases and J gave up 1 base, with 14 bases separating them. The germline V gene has CDR1 SGHTA and CDR2 FQGNSA. The CDR3 spans 15 residues. CDR3 sequence (DNA): TGTGCCAGCAGCCTTGTGGTGGGCTTCCAAGAGACCCAGTACTTC. Amino acid sequence: CASSLVVGFQETQYF.

The gene calls are TRBV15 and TRBJ2-2; 9 nucleotides match TRBD1. The V segment lost 0 bases and the J segment 7 bases; nucleotides outside the gene matches: 6. The CDR3 runs 16 residues. Germline CDR1 is LNHNV and CDR2 is YYDKDF (reference sequence). CDR3 in amino acids: CATSRERTGANGELFF. The DNA for the CDR3 is TGTGCCACCAGCAGAGAAAGGACAGGGGCGAACGGGGAGCTGTTTTTT. Full variable domain (outside the CDR3, taken from reference TRBV15 and TRBJ2-2): DAMVIQNPRYQVTQFGKPVTLSCSQTLNHNVMYWYQQKSSQAPKLLFHYYDKDFNNEADTPDNFQSRRPNTSFCFLDIRSPGLGDTAMYLCATSRERTGANGELFFGEGSRLTVL.

This chain links TRBV20-1 with TRBJ1-5, with a tentative D call TRBD1 (5 bases). V was shortened by 1 base and J by 5 bases, with 12 bases between the two germline ends. The CDR3 covers 14 residues. Per the germline V gene, CDR1 is DFQATT and CDR2 is SNEGSKA (reference sequence). The CDR3 DNA sequence: TGCAGTGCTAGAGCCGGGCAGGGTTATCAGCCCCAGCATTTT. It translates to CSARAGQGYQPQHF.

The chain combines TRBV20-1 with TRBJ2-1; perhaps D is TRBD1 or TRBD2 (5 bases each). The germline gives CDR1 DFQATT, CDR2 SNEGSKA (reference sequence). The CDR3 totals 14 residues. The ends were cut back, 3 bases at V and 7 bases at J, with 16 bases in the middle. CDR3 in amino acids: CSASIPGPGNEQFF. The CDR3 DNA sequence: TGCAGTGCTAGTATCCCGGGGCCGGGGAATGAGCAGTTCTTC.

There are a few counts of this clonotype. The J gene is TRBJ2-1, the V gene TRBV5-1, with TRBD2 identical over 12 bases. With V trimmed by 4 bases and J by 8 bases, 7 bases remained unmatched. CDR1 and CDR2 from the germline V gene are SGHRS and YFSETQ. CDR3 length equals 15 residues. DNA of the CDR3: TGCGCCAGCAGCCCAAGACTAGCGGGAGATGATGAGCAGTTCTTC. Amino acid sequence: CASSPRLAGDDEQFF.

This chain joins TRBV7-9 and TRBJ2-3; D ambiguous. Germline lookup yields CDR1 SEHNR and CDR2 FQNEAQ (reference sequence). V lost 4 bases, J lost 0 bases, and 14 bases lay in between. The CDR3 contains 16 residues. The CDR3 DNA is TGTGCCAGCAGCTATCAGCCCCTCGCTAGCACAGATACGCAGTATTTT. Translation gives CASSYQPLASTDTQYF.

The gene calls are TRBV29-1 and TRBJ2-6, with D unclear. Germline CDR1 reads SQVTM; CDR2 reads ANQGSEA. Trimming shortened V by 3 bases and J by 2 bases, and 8 bases separated the two germline ends. This CDR3 has 14 residues. Written as DNA, the CDR3 is TGCAGCGTTGAGCCCCCTCCTGGGGCCAACGTCCTGACTTTC. This sequence encodes CSVEPPPGANVLTF.

This clonotype was counted ten times or more. This chain joins TRBV20-1 and TRBJ2-5; D could derive from TRBD1 or TRBD2 (5 bases each). The germline CDR1 and CDR2 sequences are DFQATT and SNEGSKA (reference sequence). The CDR3 sequence is 13 residues long. Trimming removed 3 bases at V and 5 bases at J, with 13 bases between. CDR3 sequence (DNA): TGCAGTGCTAGTGGTCTAGCAGGGGAGACCCAGTACTTC. The encoded protein is CSASGLAGETQYF.

This rearrangement joins TRBV29-1 to TRBJ2-3, with 7 bases matching TRBD1. V lost 6 bases to trimming and J lost 1 base; unmatched junction nucleotides: 1. The CDR3 totals 12 residues. The germline V gene encodes CDR1 SQVTM and CDR2 ANQGSEA. CDR3: CSVDRGTDTQYF. CDR3 in DNA: TGCAGCGTCGACAGGGGCACAGATACGCAGTATTTT.

This clonotype was counted many times. The rearrangement links TRBV20-1 to TRBJ2-1; D is unclear. V gave up 6 bases and J gave up 0 bases, with 12 bases separating them. The CDR3 runs to 14 residues. The V gene's germline CDR1 is DFQATT and CDR2 SNEGSKA (reference sequence). CDR3 coding DNA: TGCAGTGCGACCAGTGCGAGCTCCTACAATGAGCAGTTCTTC. Its protein product is CSATSASSYNEQFF.

The J gene is TRBJ1-2, the V gene TRBV25-1; D remains unclear. This CDR3 spans 13 amino acids. From germline, CDR1 is MGHDK and CDR2 SYGVNS. Trimming shortened V by 7 bases and J by 6 bases, and 15 bases separated the two germline ends. The CDR3 loop is CASTDGPGNGYTF. Written as DNA, the CDR3 is TGTGCCAGCACAGATGGACCGGGAAATGGCTACACCTTC.

The V call is TRBV27, the J call TRBJ2-3; D is unresolved. The CDR3 totals 20 residues. The germline V gene has CDR1 MNHEY and CDR2 SMNVEV (reference sequence). V was pared by 5 bases and J by 4 bases, with 31 bases between. The CDR3 DNA follows: TGTGCCAGCAGTCCCACCGGAATTGGGCGGAAAGGCGATTCAGCAGATACGCAGTATTTT. Translating it yields CASSPTGIGRKGDSADTQYF.

This chain links TRBV7-2 with TRBJ1-6, with 9 bases fitting TRBD1. V lost 5 bases, J lost 9 bases, and 8 bases stayed unmatched. Germline V gene data show CDR1 as SGHTA and CDR2 as FQGNSA. The CDR3 length is 15 residues. This CDR3 reads CASSRGTGLTSPLHF. In nucleotides, the CDR3 is TGTGCCAGCAGCCGAGGGACAGGGTTGACTTCACCCCTCCACTTT.